These T cell receptor beta chains were read from a single sample in a study of blood T cell repertoires in COVID-19. Assay: immunoSEQ multiplex PCR; the TCRdb copy retains only in-frame clones and omits some. The sample contains some 130,000 clones, about 91% of which appear only once. The sequenced sample was peripheral blood. These receptors were taken from a man aged 50-59 years with acute or convalescent COVID-19. CDR3s include the opening cysteine and the closing phenylalanine or tryptophan. D genes are given only for firm matches. A row's size may be missing; if present it is once, few, many or a size class.

d_call: TRBD1
j_call: TRBJ1-5
clone_size: .
v_call: TRBV6-4
cdr3_nt: TGTGCCAGGGGCGGGACAGGGCGGATAAATCAGCCCCAGCATTTT
cdr3_aa: CARGGTGRINQPQHF

d_call: TRBD1
j_call: TRBJ1-4
clone_size: .
v_call: TRBV2
cdr3_nt: TGTGCCAGCAGTGGGGACAGGGGGCTAGTTGAAAAACTGTTTTTT
cdr3_aa: CASSGDRGLVEKLFF

d_call: .
j_call: TRBJ1-1
clone_size: .
v_call: TRBV21-1
cdr3_nt: TGTGCCAGCAGCATAAGGGGGAAAGAACGGCACCGTTGGTACACTGAAGCTTTCTTT
cdr3_aa: CASSIRGKERHRWYTEAFF

d_call: TRBD1
j_call: TRBJ2-3
clone_size: .
v_call: TRBV29-1
cdr3_nt: TGCAGCGTTGTCCTTCTCGTCAGGGGGCTCACAGATACGCAGTATTTT
cdr3_aa: CSVVLLVRGLTDTQYF

d_call: TRBD1
j_call: TRBJ1-4
clone_size: .
v_call: TRBV5-1
cdr3_nt: TGCGCCAGCAGCAGTACAGGGGGCGTGTATGAAAAACTGTTTTTT
cdr3_aa: CASSSTGGVYEKLFF

d_call: .
j_call: TRBJ1-1
clone_size: .
v_call: TRBV19
cdr3_nt: TGTGCCAGTAGTTTATTAACGACACGGCGGAACACTGAAGCTTTCTTT
cdr3_aa: CASSLLTTRRNTEAFF

d_call: .
j_call: TRBJ1-3
clone_size: .
v_call: TRBV9
cdr3_nt: TGTGCCAGCAGCAGGGAGATGAAACACACCATATATTTT
cdr3_aa: CASSREMKHTIYF

d_call: TRBD2
j_call: TRBJ2-7
clone_size: .
v_call: TRBV14
cdr3_nt: TGTGCCAGCAGCCCTAGCGGATACGAGCAGTACTTC
cdr3_aa: CASSPSGYEQYF

d_call: .
j_call: TRBJ2-2
clone_size: once
v_call: TRBV5-1
cdr3_nt: TGCGCCAGCAGCTTGAGCCCCCGGGGAAAGGCCGGGGAGCTGTTTTTT
cdr3_aa: CASSLSPRGKAGELFF

d_call: .
j_call: TRBJ1-1
clone_size: .
v_call: TRBV7-2
cdr3_nt: TGTGCCAGCAGCTTACTAGGAGGGGCCACTGAAGCTTTCTTT
cdr3_aa: CASSLLGGATEAFF

d_call: .
j_call: TRBJ2-7
clone_size: once
v_call: TRBV30
cdr3_nt: TGTGCCTGGAGTTGGGGGGTAGGAACCAACGAGCAGTACTTC
cdr3_aa: CAWSWGVGTNEQYF